The 12 T cell receptor beta chains listed next were all sequenced from one sample in a study of shared T cell receptors in the human thymus. TCRdb keeps only in-frame clones here, not all; method: immunoSEQ multiplex PCR. Of about 540,000 clones detected, around 78% appear once; the ten largest clones hold roughly 0.013%. These data were likewise used in another study, on human thymus T cells.

Sample: thymocytes. The receptors shown here come from a boy under two years old with a congenital heart defect.

The chain uses TRBV28 and TRBJ1-5; D may be TRBD1 (6 bases). Germline loops: CDR1 MDHEN, CDR2 SYDVKM. V was cut by 3 bases and J by 4 bases, with 10 bases left in between. The length of the CDR3 is 14 residues. The CDR3 loop reads CASSFSDRNQPQHF. DNA of the CDR3: TGTGCCAGCAGTTTCTCGGACAGAAATCAGCCCCAGCATTTT.

The chain links TRBV6-5 to TRBJ2-5, with a possible D match to TRBD1 (6 bases). Germline V lookup: CDR1 MNHEY, CDR2 SVGAGI. V dropped 4 bases and J dropped 4 bases, with 13 bases sitting between them. The CDR3 runs 14 residues. CDR3 sequence: CASSLTGEIETQYF. For the CDR3, the DNA is TGTGCCAGCAGTTTGACAGGCGAAATAGAGACCCAGTACTTC.

In its sample, this clone was seen once. The chain has TRBV5-6 and TRBJ1-5, with D maybe TRBD1 (5 bases). Germline lookup yields CDR1 SGHDT and CDR2 YYEEEE. CDR3 length equals 15 residues. Between the trimmed V and J ends, which lost 4 bases and 5 bases, there was a span of 16 bases. The CDR3 sequence: CASSPGPFRDQPQHF. CDR3 nucleotides: TGTGCCAGCAGCCCAGGACCCTTCAGGGATCAGCCCCAGCATTTT.

This rearrangement joins TRBV19 to TRBJ2-4, with 13 positions matching TRBD2. The CDR3 contains 18 residues. Losses at the gene ends were 5 bases for V and 3 bases for J; bases not matched to a gene: 10. The germline CDR1 and CDR2 sequences are LNHDA and SQIVND (reference sequence). CDR3 in amino acids: CASSPRLAGGMGKNIQYF. CDR3 DNA: TGTGCCAGTAGTCCACGACTAGCGGGAGGTATGGGCAAAAACATTCAGTACTTC. Full variable domain (missing parts from reference TRBV19 and TRBJ2-4): DGGITQSPKYLFRKEGQNVTLSCEQNLNHDAMYWYRQDPGQGLRLIYYSQIVNDFQKGDIAEGYSVSREKKESFPLTVTSAQKNPTAFYLCASSPRLAGGMGKNIQYFGAGTRLSVL.

This chain connects TRBV28 to TRBJ2-5; 7 bases align to TRBD2. CDR1 is MDHEN and CDR2 is SYDVKM in the germline V gene. After removal of 8 bases from V and 1 base from J, the junction contained 4 bases not matched to a gene. This CDR3 contains 13 residues. The CDR3 DNA reads as TGTGCCAGCGGCCCGGGGGGCCAAGAGACCCAGTACTTC. It yields the protein CASGPGGQETQYF.

This clone was recorded only once. Different DNA sequences within this sample yield the same CDR3. The chain employs TRBV7-6 and TRBJ1-5, with 8 bases matching TRBD1. There are 14 residues in the CDR3. The junction had 0 bases not matched to a gene; V was cut back by 1 base and J by 4 bases. CDR1 SGHVS and CDR2 FNYEAQ come from the germline V gene. In DNA, the CDR3 is TGTGCCAGCAGCTTAGGGGACAGGAATCAGCCCCAGCATTTT. Amino acids: CASSLGDRNQPQHF.

CDR3 sequence (DNA): TGTGCCACCAGCAAGGGGGAGACCTACAATGAGCAGTTCTTC. This translates into CATSKGETYNEQFF. This chain joins TRBV15 and TRBJ2-1; D possibly corresponds to TRBD1 (6 bases). Between the trimmed V and J ends, which lost 4 bases and 2 bases, there was a span of 9 bases. Germline CDR1 and CDR2: LNHNV and YYDKDF (reference sequence). The CDR3 has 14 amino acids.

The CDR3 reads CASSERATGQPQHF. The CDR3 DNA reads TGTGCCAGCAGTGAAAGGGCAACAGGACAGCCCCAGCATTTT. V usage is TRBV6-1 and J usage is TRBJ1-5; perhaps TRBD1 as D (5 bases). The CDR3 loop spans 14 amino acids. The germline CDR1 and CDR2 sequences are MNHNS and SASEGT. V lost 2 bases, J lost 7 bases, and 12 bases lay in between.

This chain joins TRBV5-6 and TRBJ1-2; TRBD1 is a possible D gene (6 bases). V lost 4 bases, J lost 7 bases, and 17 bases lay in between. This CDR3 contains 14 residues. CDR1 is SGHDT and CDR2 is YYEEEE in the germline V gene. The CDR3 protein is CASSQPTQGFGYTF. For the CDR3, the DNA is TGTGCCAGCAGCCAACCGACACAGGGCTTTGGCTACACCTTC.

The V and J genes are TRBV14 and TRBJ1-2, with 8 nucleotides matching TRBD1. Unmatched junction bases numbered 10, after V lost 4 bases and J lost 0 bases. Germline lookup yields CDR1 SGHDN and CDR2 FVKESK. CDR3 length: 17 amino acids. CDR3 in amino acids: CASSPRGTGPPNYGYTF. The CDR3 nucleotides read TGTGCCAGCAGCCCTCGGGGGACAGGCCCTCCTAACTATGGCTACACCTTC.

The V call is TRBV7-9, the J call TRBJ2-1, with 10 positions matching TRBD1. V shed 3 bases, J shed 3 bases, and the junction held 2 bases outside the gene matches. CDR3 length: 15 amino acids. Germline loops: CDR1 SEHNR, CDR2 FQNEAQ (reference sequence). This CDR3 reads CASSFRTGGYNEQFF. The DNA for the CDR3 is TGTGCCAGCAGCTTCCGGACAGGGGGCTACAATGAGCAGTTCTTC. Together with reference TRBV7-9 and TRBJ2-1, the CDR3 gives the full variable domain: DTGVSQNPRHKITKRGQNVTFRCDPISEHNRLYWYRQTLGQGPEFLTYFQNEAQLEKSRLLSDRFSAERPKGSFSTLEIQRTEQGDSAMYLCASSFRTGGYNEQFFGPGTRLTVL.

V gene TRBV4-3 combines with J gene TRBJ1-5, with D unresolved. This CDR3 contains 14 residues. Germline V CDR1 and CDR2: LGHNA, YSLEER. Trimming removed 3 bases from V and 4 bases from J, with 10 bases in between. For the CDR3, the DNA is TGCGCCAGCAGCCACATGAGAGGAAATCAGCCCCAGCATTTT. This sequence encodes CASSHMRGNQPQHF.